Below, 29 T cell receptor beta chains from the same sample are listed, as sequenced in a study of T cell clonality in common variable immunodeficiency. Profiled with immunoSEQ multiplex PCR; TCRdb holds only in-frame clones, not every one. This sample comprises some 38,000 clones, none seen once only. The sample was peripheral blood mononuclear cells. The receptors here all came from a person between 18 and 75 years old in good health.

In its sample, this clone was seen many times. Read sequence stops 3 residues before the CDR3 end, and the germline J gene provides the missing end. The rearrangement joins TRBV19 to TRBJ1-5; 7 bases agree with TRBD1. This CDR3 spans 13 amino acids. J was trimmed by 4 bases and V by 3 bases; bases with no gene match: 0. Germline loops: CDR1 LNHDA, CDR2 SQIVND (reference sequence). CDR3 region: CASSIRGNQPQHF. CDR3 DNA, as far as it was read: TGTGCCAGTAGTATCAGGGGGAATCAGCCC.

This clone was counted at least ten times. The CDR3 is cut off 3 residues early in the read; its end comes from the germline J gene. The gene calls are TRBV5-1 and TRBJ1-1, with 9 nucleotides matching TRBD1. The V gene's germline CDR1 is SGHRS and CDR2 YFSETQ. This CDR3 spans 15 amino acids. Unmatched junction bases numbered 5, after V lost 4 bases and J lost 1 base. The part of the CDR3 DNA that was read is TGCGCCAGCAGCCCACAGGACAGGGGGAACACTGAA. As protein: CASSPQDRGNTE. The complete CDR3 reads CASSPQDRGNTEAFF.

On this clone: The read terminates 3 residues before the CDR3 end, so the remaining end is supplied by the germline J gene. V gene TRBV11-1 combines with J gene TRBJ2-7, with D possibly TRBD1 on 5 matching bases. Germline V CDR1 and CDR2: SGHAT, FQDESV (reference sequence). V lost 1 base to trimming and J lost 5 bases, with 15 bases between them. There are 15 residues in the CDR3. The CDR3 spells CASSLGTAGSNEQYF. Incomplete CDR3 DNA: TGTGCCAGCAGCTTAGGGACGGCAGGGTCCAACGAG.

In its sample, this clone was seen many times. The sequenced fragment ends 3 residues before the CDR3 boundary, so the rest is inferred from the germline J gene. The chain uses TRBV7-3 and TRBJ1-2; 7 positions agree with TRBD1. The germline gives CDR1 SGHTA, CDR2 FQGTGA. The CDR3 extends over 14 amino acids. With 4 bases clipped from V and 5 bases from J, the junction kept 7 bases outside the gene matches. The covered CDR3 bases are TGTGCCAGCAGCTCGTCCCCAGGGGGTTATGGC. Its translation: CASSSSPGGYG. The full-length CDR3 reads as CASSSSPGGYGYTF.

At least ten counts were recorded for this clone. The read ends 3 residues early relative to the CDR3; the germline J gene fills the gap. This chain uses TRBV7-9 with TRBJ1-1; 8 bases match TRBD1. Germline loops: CDR1 SEHNR, CDR2 FQNEAQ (reference sequence). This CDR3 has 13 amino acids. The CDR3 spells CASSLDYRGKAFF. Incomplete CDR3 DNA: TGTGCCAGCAGCTTAGACTACAGGGGGAAA.

This clone was seen repeatedly, ten times or more. The CDR3 sequence: CSASRGVAFF. The sequenced CDR3 bases are TGCAGTGCTAGCCGGGGGGTA. The rearrangement uses TRBV20-1 and TRBJ1-1; maybe TRBD1 (5 bases). The read gets to within 3 residues of the CDR3 end, and the germline J gene fills in the rest. The germline V gene encodes CDR1 DFQATT and CDR2 SNEGSKA (reference sequence). This CDR3 is built from 10 residues.

This clone was picked up many times. Coverage ceases 3 residues before the CDR3 finishes, and the germline J gene fills in the end. The rearrangement uses TRBV2 and TRBJ1-2; TRBD1 aligns across 9 bases. The V segment lost 4 bases and the J segment 6 bases; nucleotides outside the gene matches: 3. The CDR3 sequence is 13 residues long. Germline V gene sequence: CDR1 SNHLY, CDR2 FYNNEI. The sequenced CDR3 bases are TGTGCCAGCAGTGGGGGACAGGGAAATGGC. Its protein product is CASSGGQGNG. The entire CDR3 protein is CASSGGQGNGYTF.

This clone showed up just a few times. From the germline J gene comes the end of the CDR3, since the read stops 3 residues before it. V and J are TRBV19 and TRBJ1-1; unclear D gene. The V gene's germline CDR1 is LNHDA and CDR2 SQIVND (reference sequence). The CDR3 totals 13 residues. The CDR3 DNA, read in part, is TGTGCCAGTAGTAGGGCCTTCCAAGAGACA. Its protein product is CASSRAFQET. The whole CDR3 sequence reads CASSRAFQETAFF.

This clone was detected ten times or more. The read ends 3 residues shy of where the CDR3 ends; the end is completed using the germline J gene. The chain uses TRBV10-3 and TRBJ2-3; TRBD2 aligns across 7 bases. V shed 3 bases, J shed 0 bases, and the junction held 3 bases outside the gene matches. CDR1 ENHRY and CDR2 SYGVKD come from the germline V gene. The CDR3 covers 15 residues. The covered CDR3 bases are TGTGCCATCAGTGATCTAGCGGTTAGCACAGATACG. Its translation is CAISDLAVSTDT. The full CDR3 reads CAISDLAVSTDTQYF.

The sequenced CDR3 bases are TGTGCCAGCAGCGATCGACTTTTTCCCTACGAG. Translation: CASSDRLFPYE. The CDR3 as a whole reads CASSDRLFPYEQYF. The gene calls are TRBV7-9 and TRBJ2-7; D is undetermined. The CDR3 goes on 3 residues after the read ends, and that part is filled in from the germline J gene. This CDR3 region has 14 residues. From germline, CDR1 is SEHNR and CDR2 FQNEAQ (reference sequence). V dropped 5 bases and J dropped 2 bases, with 13 bases sitting between them.

This clone was recorded many times. The read gets to within 3 residues of the CDR3 end, and the germline J gene fills in the rest. The V call is TRBV20-1, the J call TRBJ2-4; D gene uncertain. Germline V gives CDR1 DFQATT, CDR2 SNEGSKA (reference sequence). The CDR3 consists of 13 residues. The CDR3 bases that were read are TGCAGTGCTAGCCCCGGGTCTAATGTGGGT. Translation gives CSASPGSNVG. The full CDR3 sequence reads CSASPGSNVGQYF.

This clone was detected only a few times. The CDR3 is cut off 3 residues early in the read; its end comes from the germline J gene. The chain combines TRBV20-1 with TRBJ2-5; 11 bases match TRBD2. The CDR3 extends over 13 amino acids. CDR1 DFQATT and CDR2 SNEGSKA come from the germline V gene (reference sequence). V shed 2 bases and J 4 bases; nucleotides not matched to a gene: 0. The CDR3 DNA, read in part, is TGCAGTGCTAGACTAGCGGGAGGAGAGACC. Translating it yields CSARLAGGET. In full, the CDR3 reads CSARLAGGETQYF.

Comment on this clone: The read stops 3 residues short of the end of the CDR3; the missing end is completed from the germline J gene. The chain couples TRBV30 to TRBJ1-2, with TRBD1 identical over 9 bases. This CDR3 is built from 14 residues. Unmatched junction bases numbered 7, after V lost 3 bases and J lost 5 bases. Germline V gives CDR1 GTSNPN, CDR2 SVGIG (reference sequence). Partial CDR3 DNA: TGTGCCTGGAGCCGAGGACAGGGGCCTTATGGC. It codes for CAWSRGQGPYG. In full, the CDR3 reads CAWSRGQGPYGYTF.

Ten or more counts support this clone. The CDR3 end is not reached by the read, which stops 3 residues before it; the germline J gene fills it in. The gene calls are TRBV7-6 and TRBJ2-7; 10 bases align to TRBD2. This CDR3 spans 15 amino acids. Trimming took 1 base from V and 6 from J; bases not matched to a gene: 6. Germline CDR1 SGHVS, CDR2 FNYEAQ. The CDR3 sequence: CASSLEAGGRREQYF. The covered CDR3 bases are TGTGCCAGCAGCTTAGAAGCGGGAGGGCGTCGCGAG. The variable domain in full, completed from reference TRBV7-6 and TRBJ2-7, reads GAGVSQSPRYKVTKRGQDVALRCDPISGHVSLYWYRQALGQGPEFLTYFNYEAQQDKSGLPNDRFSAERPEGSISTLTIQRTEQRDSAMYRCASSLEAGGRREQYFGPGTRLTVT.

This clone was detected a few times. The read ends 3 residues before the CDR3 terminus; that terminus is restored from the germline J gene. The genes are TRBV19 and TRBJ2-3; TRBD2 aligns across 12 bases. The CDR3 runs to 16 residues. CDR1 LNHDA and CDR2 SQIVND come from the germline V gene (reference sequence). CDR3 DNA, as far as it was read: TGTGCCAGTAGTACTAGCGGGAGGGCCAGTGAGGAGACG. This translates into CASSTSGRASEET. From start to end, the CDR3 is CASSTSGRASEETQYF.

This clone was seen a few times. The read finishes 3 residues shy of the CDR3 end, and the germline J gene is used to complete it. The chain employs TRBV5-4 and TRBJ2-7; 8 bases map to TRBD2. V trimming: 7 bases; J trimming: 6 bases; junction bases outside the gene matches: 9. The CDR3 covers 13 residues. Germline V gives CDR1 SGHNT, CDR2 YYREEE (reference sequence). The CDR3 spells CASSRGGIGEQYF. The DNA read from the CDR3 is TGTGCCAGCTCCCGGGGGGGGATCGGCGAG.

This clone was observed at least ten times. This chain's CDR3 is CATSDPREAGVYQETQYF. Partial CDR3 DNA: TGTGCCACCAGTGACCCTCGAGAAGCGGGGGTTTACCAAGAGACC. The rearrangement uses TRBV24-1 and TRBJ2-5; 8 nucleotides agree with TRBD2. The CDR3 is cut off 3 residues early in the read; its end comes from the germline J gene. The CDR3 is 18 residues long. Germline V gives CDR1 KGHDR, CDR2 SFDVKD. The J segment lost 0 bases and the V segment lost 4 bases, leaving 12 bases of the junction unmatched.

This clone has a count of ten or more. The read terminates 3 residues ahead of where the CDR3 ends, so the germline J gene completes it. The chain joins TRBV9 to TRBJ2-1; possible D gene TRBD2, 6 bases. CDR1 is SGDLS, CDR2 YYNGEE, per germline. Trimming removed 4 bases at V and 3 bases at J, with 11 bases between. The CDR3 sequence is 14 residues long. CDR3 sequence: CASSRVGGYNEQFF. The sequenced CDR3 bases are TGTGCCAGCAGCCGAGTGGGGGGCTACAATGAG.

In this sample, this clone turned up many times. The sequenced fragment ends 3 residues before the CDR3 boundary, so the rest is inferred from the germline J gene. The J gene is TRBJ1-4, the V gene TRBV2; D is possibly TRBD1 (5 bases). The CDR3 spans 15 residues. The V and J ends lost 9 bases and 5 bases respectively, with 19 bases between them. Per germline, CDR1 SNHLY and CDR2 FYNNEI. The CDR3 DNA, read in part, is TGTGCCAGTCAGCTTCGGGGGGATCCCAATGAAAAA. Translating gives CASQLRGDPNEK. The CDR3 as a whole reads CASQLRGDPNEKLFF.

Many counts were recorded for this clone. The read finishes 3 residues shy of the CDR3 end, and the germline J gene is used to complete it. At the DNA level, this CDR3 is encoded by other sequences in the same sample as well. The chain links TRBV10-3 to TRBJ2-5, with a tentative D call TRBD1 (7 bases). CDR3 length equals 15 residues. Germline values: CDR1 ENHRY, CDR2 SYGVKD. With 3 bases removed from V and 5 bases from J, the gap between germline ends came to 16 bases. The CDR3 here is CAISDFGAGGETQYF. The CDR3 bases that were read are TGTGCCATCAGTGATTTCGGGGCAGGGGGGGAGACC.

This clone was observed at least ten times. The read comes to an end 3 residues before the CDR3 does, leaving the germline J gene to fill in the end. The chain couples TRBV19 to TRBJ2-2; D possibly corresponds to TRBD2 (5 bases). The CDR3 length is 14 residues. Germline V CDR1 and CDR2: LNHDA, SQIVND (reference sequence). Trimming took 3 bases from V and 6 from J, leaving 11 bases between them. CDR3 DNA, as far as it was read: TGTGCCAGTAGTATTGGACTTGGGGCCGGGGAG. It encodes CASSIGLGAGE. The entire CDR3 protein is CASSIGLGAGELFF.

This clone was picked up a small number of times. The sequence runs out 3 residues before the end of the CDR3; the remainder is reconstructed from the germline J gene. The chain carries TRBV13 and TRBJ2-7, with 11 bases that match TRBD2. The V gene end was trimmed by 5 bases and the J gene end by 2 bases; junction bases not matched to a gene: 14. The length of the CDR3 is 18 residues. Germline V lookup: CDR1 PRHDT, CDR2 FYEKMQ (reference sequence). CDR3: CASSTRSLAGGRAYEQYF. Incomplete CDR3 DNA: TGTGCCAGCAGCACCCGGTCGCTAGCGGGAGGACGGGCCTACGAG.

This clone was detected ten times or more. The read is 3 residues too short to cover the CDR3 end, so that end is filled in from the germline J gene. This rearrangement joins TRBV5-1 to TRBJ2-1; 8 bases are a match to TRBD1. V lost 3 bases, J lost 8 bases, and 7 bases stayed unmatched. The germline CDR1 and CDR2 sequences are SGHRS and YFSETQ. There are 14 residues in the CDR3. CDR3 protein: CASSYGQGIDEQFF. The part of the CDR3 DNA that was read is TGCGCCAGCAGCTACGGACAGGGTATCGATGAG. Looking up the rest from reference TRBV5-1 and TRBJ2-1 gives the full variable domain: KAGVTQTPRYLIKTRGQQVTLSCSPISGHRSVSWYQQTPGQGLQFLFEYFSETQRNKGNFPGRFSGRQFSNSRSEMNVSTLELGDSALYLCASSYGQGIDEQFFGPGTRLTVL.

This clone appeared many times. The read stops 3 residues short of the end of the CDR3; the missing end is completed from the germline J gene. V gene TRBV20-1 combines with J gene TRBJ2-1; D is uncertain. Germline values: CDR1 DFQATT, CDR2 SNEGSKA (reference sequence). Trimming pared 0 bases from V and 6 bases from J, leaving 9 bases between. CDR3 length: 13 residues. The sequenced CDR3 bases are TGCAGTGCTAGAGATCCCGTAGTCAATGAG. This codes for CSARDPVVNE. The entire CDR3 protein is CSARDPVVNEQFF.

This clone showed up just a few times. The sequenced fragment ends 3 residues before the CDR3 boundary, so the rest is inferred from the germline J gene. The chain combines TRBV13 with TRBJ2-2; D not certain. Trimming pared 3 bases from V and 1 base from J, leaving 9 bases between. Germline values: CDR1 PRHDT, CDR2 FYEKMQ (reference sequence). The CDR3 sequence is 15 residues long. The covered CDR3 bases are TGTGCCAGCAGCTTGGGCCCGCTGAACACCGGGGAG. The encoded protein is CASSLGPLNTGE. The full CDR3 protein reads CASSLGPLNTGELFF. Based on the CDR3 plus reference TRBV13 and TRBJ2-2, the full variable domain is AAGVIQSPRHLIKEKRETATLKCYPIPRHDTVYWYQQGPGQDPQFLISFYEKMQSDKGSIPDRFSAQQFSDYHSELNMSSLELGDSALYFCASSLGPLNTGELFFGEGSRLTVL.

This clone was seen repeatedly, ten times or more. The sequenced fragment ends 3 residues before the CDR3 boundary, so the rest is inferred from the germline J gene. The chain uses TRBV5-1 and TRBJ2-7; TRBD1 matches 9 bases. CDR3 length: 16 amino acids. Germline values: CDR1 SGHRS, CDR2 YFSETQ. V shed 4 bases, J shed 6 bases, and the junction held 14 bases outside the gene matches. The covered CDR3 bases are TGCGCCAGCAGCCCCGGGACAGGGCTCTTGAGTGGCGAG. Its translation: CASSPGTGLLSGE. From start to end, the CDR3 is CASSPGTGLLSGEQYF. The complete variable domain, with remaining parts taken from reference TRBV5-1 and TRBJ2-7, reads KAGVTQTPRYLIKTRGQQVTLSCSPISGHRSVSWYQQTPGQGLQFLFEYFSETQRNKGNFPGRFSGRQFSNSRSEMNVSTLELGDSALYLCASSPGTGLLSGEQYFGPGTRLTVT.

This clone occurred many times. The missing CDR3 end, 3 residues past where the read stops, is filled in from the germline J gene. This sequence joins TRBV20-1 and TRBJ2-3; TRBD2 matches at 13 bases. The V and J ends lost 5 bases and 4 bases, in that order; junction bases with no gene match: 3. Germline assignment: CDR1 DFQATT and CDR2 SNEGSKA (reference sequence). The CDR3 is 14 amino acids. The sequenced part of the CDR3 DNA is TGCAGTGCTGGACTAGCGGGAGTTGCAGATACG. This sequence encodes CSAGLAGVADT. The full CDR3 protein is CSAGLAGVADTQYF.

At least ten counts were recorded for this clone. The read terminates 3 residues before the CDR3 end, so the remaining end is supplied by the germline J gene. The chain has TRBV20-1 and TRBJ1-2, with D unresolved. Per germline, CDR1 DFQATT and CDR2 SNEGSKA (reference sequence). The CDR3 covers 11 residues. V was shortened by 6 bases and J by 6 bases, with 11 bases between the two germline ends. The CDR3 sequence: CSADRRDGYTF. Incomplete CDR3 DNA: TGCAGTGCCGACCGACGGGATGGC.

This clone was found many times. The CDR3 extends 3 residues past the end of the read, so its final part is completed from the germline J gene. The V call is TRBV20-1, the J call TRBJ2-5; 15 nucleotides match TRBD2. The CDR3 loop spans 16 amino acids. Germline V gives CDR1 DFQATT, CDR2 SNEGSKA (reference sequence). The junction had 6 bases not matched to a gene; V was cut back by 2 bases and J by 5 bases. The CDR3 protein is CSARKGTSGRWETQYF. The part of the CDR3 DNA that was read is TGCAGTGCTAGAAAAGGGACTAGCGGGAGGTGGGAGACC.